This note documents a single TCR beta chain sequence. The entry originates in a study of response to subunit inactivated influenza vaccine. CDR1 is MGHRA and CDR2 is YSYEKL in the germline V gene. The length of the CDR3 is 16 residues. The ends were cut back, 1 base at V and 8 bases at J, with 18 bases in the middle. TCRdb reprocessed the RT-PCR reads with MiXCR, giving one entry per CDR3 protein. The sample yields over 750,000 distinct CDR3 sequences, around 20% seen once. The starting material was PBMCs from blood, obtained about 5 days after vaccination. The source is a man aged 45-65 years who received an inactivated influenza vaccine. The chain joins TRBV4-1 to TRBJ2-1, with a possible D match to TRBD2 (5 bases). Written as DNA, the CDR3 is TGCGCCAGCAGCCAAGGAGTCCGAGGGTCGGACCATGAGCAGTTCTTC. Amino acid sequence: CASSQGVRGSDHEQFF.